This T cell receptor (beta chain) was observed in a study of blood T cell repertoires in COVID-19. In the study overall: Both acute and convalescent COVID-19 samples were obtained from the United States, Italy and Spain. Nucleic acid was either cDNA or gDNA, and it came from T cells, B-cell-depleted T cells, or PBMCs.

In the study's own analysis: Estimation of nucleated cell counts relied on the amplification of reference gene primers. Only in-frame clones appear in the TCRdb table, and some are missing; sequencing was by immunoSEQ multiplex PCR. V and J calls and clone size follow that table, whereas D and trimming were derived from the DNA. The table shows 83,000 or so clones, with approximately 77% occurring only once. Deletions cut 0 bases from V and 3 bases from J, with 12 bases between. Germline CDR1 reads LGHNA; CDR2 reads YNFKEQ. This CDR3 has 16 amino acids. The sample taken for sequencing was peripheral blood. The sequence came from an elderly woman with acute or convalescent COVID-19. The chain uses TRBV4-2 and TRBJ1-3; possibly TRBD1 for D (5 bases). CDR3 in amino acids: CASSQDRRAGGNTIYF. The DNA for the CDR3 is TGTGCCAGCAGCCAAGATCGCAGGGCTGGTGGAAACACCATATATTTT.